Listed here is a single TCR beta chain. Its binding antigen is unknown. Base-call qualities are not available, and no considerably larger clone is one nucleotide away. TCRbeta CDR3 regions were amplified from genomic DNA by means of the immunoSEQ Assay, a bias-controlled multiplex PCR. The paper's data handling went like this. Nucleated cell counts per sample were estimated from amplification of reference gene primers within the assay. To quantify the absolute abundance of each unique TCRbeta CDR3 rearrangement, sequence reads were collapsed and filtered. For each sample, productive Simpson clonality was calculated as the square root of Simpson's diversity index across productive rearrangements. TCRdb carries this immuneACCESS record with in-frame sequences only. Its versions omit some clonotypes, under half of them owing to an unresolved V gene in the studies checked, with the rest unexplained. From that table come the V and J calls and clone size; the DNA was used to work out D and trimming. In all, the sample holds about 93,000 clones, and just under 80% of those were seen once. Jointly, the top ten make up 15% to 20% of the sample.

The data were taken from a study of blood T cell repertoires in COVID-19 (dated by TCRdb to about 2020). A note on the overall study: Samples covering the acute and convalescent phases of COVID-19 were provided by collaborators in the United States, Italy and Spain. The repertoires were released in a freely available public database intended as a resource for research on the immune response to SARS-CoV-2. The dataset comprised deeply sampled blood TCRbeta repertoires from subjects exposed to, actively infected with, or recovered from COVID-19. Sample metadata almost always included a de-identified subject ID, COVID-19 status, age in years and sex. Samples came from the ongoing ImmuneRACE study (first 160 participants) plus 1,254 subjects from 6 global collaborators. Where available, HLA class I and class II types were obtained from metadata supplied by the sample provider rather than from assay-based typing. The prospective study material was composed of cDNA or gDNA derived from T cells, B-cell-depleted T cells, or PBMCs. What the authors observed across the whole study: Clinical and demographic metadata were provided uncurated, with the amount varying by source and participant.

From its cysteine to its phenylalanine, the CDR3 spans 15 amino acids. Just the 45-base CDR3 DNA is kept, in frame starting at base 1. Trimming accounts for 2 bases at V and 2 bases at J, while the number of junction bases matched to no gene is 4. CDR1 and CDR2 are read off the germline V gene as SGHDN and FVKESK. Collaborating institutions collected whole blood in K2EDTA tubes following their own protocols. For TCRbeta analysis, collaborators shipped samples as frozen whole blood, isolated PBMCs, or DNA extracted from either of those sample types. The sequence came from a human donor in a cohort sampled during active COVID-19. The specimen was peripheral blood. The chain was built from TRBV14 and TRBJ2-5, with 8 central nucleotides matching TRBD1. The CDR3 reads CASSQWTGNQETQYF. The DNA reads TGTGCCAGCAGCCAATGGACAGGGAATCAAGAGACCCAGTACTTC. The full variable domain, completed from the reference TRBV14 and TRBJ2-5 proteins outside the CDR3, reads EAGVTQFPSHSVIEKGQTVTLRCDPISGHDNLYWYRRVMGKEIKFLLHFVKESKQDESGMPNNRFLAERTGGTYSTLKVQPAELEDSGVYFCASSQWTGNQETQYFGPGTRLLVL.